This section outlines one TCR beta chain sequence together with its context. The CDR3 spans 13 residues. In germline, CDR1 is MDHEN, CDR2 SYDVKM. V gave up 7 bases and J gave up 10 bases; unmatched junction bases: 11. These data originate in a study of blood T cell repertoires in COVID-19. Looking at the study overall: COVID-19 samples from acute and convalescent phases originated in the United States, Italy and Spain. Nucleic acid was either cDNA or gDNA, and it came from T cells, B-cell-depleted T cells, or PBMCs.

In the original workflow: It was from reference gene primer amplification that nucleated cell counts were estimated. Libraries were prepared by immunoSEQ multiplex PCR; TCRdb keeps only in-frame clonotypes and omits some of them. That table is the source of V, J and clone size, and D and trimming were worked out from the DNA. Here the sample spans 200,000 or so clones, roughly 80% being singletons. J is TRBJ1-1 and V is TRBV28; 8 nucleotides match TRBD1. The sequenced sample consisted of peripheral blood. This receptor was taken from a woman of 80 years or more with acute or convalescent COVID-19. The CDR3 nucleotides read TGTGCCAGCAACCCGACAGGGGAATCGGGAGCTTTCTTT. Translation gives CASNPTGESGAFF.